This entry lists 8 T cell receptor beta chains sequenced from one sample in a study of tumor-infiltrating lymphocytes in primary liver carcinoma (dated by TCRdb to about 2017). TCRdb records Illumina HiSeq 2500 as the sequencer. TCRbeta-specific cDNA was reverse-transcribed from around 500 ng total RNA using a constant-region primer and ProtoScript II reverse transcriptase. TCRbeta libraries were built with three nested multiplex PCR rounds, a slightly modified ARM-PCR procedure. Multiplex TRBV1-TRBV30 forward primers and a Cbeta reverse primer were used in the first two PCR rounds, each of which was run for 10 to 11 cycles. The public reads were reanalyzed by TCRdb: fastp trimming at Q25, MiXCR alignment, in-frame beta chains only. Entries are consolidated by CDR3 protein sequence, retaining the most common genes and DNA. Counted in this sample were around 120,000 distinct CDR3 sequences; about 68% of them appeared once. Roughly a tenth of the sample belongs to the ten largest clones.

Total RNA and DNA were co-extracted from around 18-30 mg of bulk tissue with the AllPrep DNA/RNA mini kit, without cell sorting. The sample comprised liver tumor tissue from sampling region 1. Sample cell subset or site, as interpreted from the label and publication: tumor region T1, superior pole. The receptors here all came from a woman aged 55-70 years with primary liver carcinoma and hepatitis B virus infection.

This clonotype was seen repeatedly, ten times or more. The chain recombines TRBV6-5 with TRBJ2-4; D call uncertain. Per germline, CDR1 MNHEY and CDR2 SVGAGI. The CDR3 extends over 14 amino acids. V gave up 6 bases and J gave up 2 bases, with 11 bases separating them. As DNA, the CDR3 is TGTGCCAGCAGCCGACAAGGAACCAAAAACATTCAGTACTTC. Encoded protein: CASSRQGTKNIQYF.

This clonotype was seen only once. V is TRBV10-3 and J is TRBJ2-3, with 8 bases that match TRBD2. Trimming took 3 bases from V and 2 from J; bases not matched to a gene: 10. Germline V gene lookup returns CDR1 ENHRY and CDR2 SYGVKD. This CDR3 region has 17 residues. Here the CDR3 reads CAISDAACSGNTDTQYF. DNA for the CDR3: TGTGCCATCAGTGACGCCGCTTGTAGCGGGAACACAGATACGCAGTATTTT.

Remarks on this clonotype: One end of the junction fails to match germline, which may point to a read error. The chain is built from TRBV19 and TRBJ2-1; possibly TRBD1 or TRBD2 for D (5 bases each). CDR3 length: 13 amino acids. Germline CDR1 LNHDA, CDR2 SQIVND (reference sequence). The CDR3 DNA is TGTGCCAATAGTAGGGGAAGAGGGAATGAGCAGTTCTTC. This translates into CANSRGRGNEQFF.

Worth noting for this clonotype: This may be a read error: a much more frequent sequence differs by one nucleotide. The chain has TRBV10-3 and TRBJ1-3; 7 nucleotides match TRBD1. The CDR3 is 14 amino acids. From germline, CDR1 is ENHRY and CDR2 SYGVKD. The J segment lost 2 bases and the V segment lost 11 bases, leaving 9 bases of the junction unmatched. This CDR3 is CACQGGSTGNTIYF. As DNA, the CDR3 is TGTGCCTGCCAGGGGGGATCAACTGGAAACACCATATATTTT.

This clonotype was seen once. Since a much larger clone is just one base distant, this may be a read error. The chain joins TRBV10-2 to TRBJ2-7, with 7 nucleotides matching TRBD2. CDR1 is WSHSY and CDR2 is SAAADI in the germline V gene. The CDR3 contains 13 residues. CDR3 DNA sequence: TGCTCCAGCGGGACTGAGCCATCCTACGAGCAGTACTTC. It translates to CSSGTEPSYEQYF.

As concerns this clonotype: Lacking the conserved final phenylalanine or tryptophan, this CDR3 likely reflects a read error. The CDR3 is CANSQGQGWTGELFL. CDR3 nucleotides: TGTGCAAACAGCCAGGGACAGGGGTGGACCGGGGAGCTGTTTCTT. The chain carries TRBV7-8 and TRBJ2-2, with 10 bases matching TRBD1. The CDR3 covers 15 residues. Germline CDR1 and CDR2: SGHVS and FQNEAQ.

This clonotype was seen ten or more times. This chain links TRBV6-2 or TRBV6-3 with TRBJ1-1; TRBD1 matches at 7 bases. The junction had 13 bases not matched to a gene; V was cut back by 5 bases and J by 1 base. The germline CDR1 and CDR2 sequences are MNHEY and SVGEGT. This CDR3 has 17 residues. The CDR3 sequence is CASSQYAPGQWNTEAFF. As DNA, the CDR3 is TGTGCCAGCAGTCAGTACGCCCCGGGACAGTGGAACACTGAAGCTTTCTTT.

This clonotype was seen ten or more times. The chain links TRBV4-1 to TRBJ2-5; D perhaps matches TRBD2 (6 bases). CDR3 length: 15 residues. The germline CDR1 and CDR2 sequences are MGHRA and YSYEKL. Trimming cost V 4 bases and J 4 bases, with 16 bases left between them. DNA for the CDR3: TGCGCCAGCAGCCCAGAGACTAGTGGATCAGAGACCCAGTACTTC. It translates to CASSPETSGSETQYF.